The rows below give T cell receptor beta chains drawn from one sample of a study of T cells in localized non-small cell lung cancer. This table comes from immunoSEQ multiplex PCR, and its TCRdb copy is limited to in-frame clones, with some not included. The table has about 10,000 clones, approximately 31% seen once. The sample consisted of lung tumor tissue, taken before any cancer treatment. The receptors shown here come from a man aged 35-75 years with stage I lung adenocarcinoma. Each CDR3 is given with its conserved first and last residue. D genes are given only for firm matches. Where a row states a size, it is once, few, many or the class of an expanded clone; other rows omit it.

>NA|TRBJ1-5|TRBV6-8|many
TGTGCCAGCCTTTTAGGGGTGGGGTATAGCAATCAGCCCCAGCATTTT
CASLLGVGYSNQPQHF
>TRBD1|TRBJ1-1|TRBV6-8|medium-sized
TGTGCCATAAACAGGGGAGATAACACTGAAGCTTTCTTT
CAINRGDNTEAFF
>NA|TRBJ1-6|TRBV6-8|medium-sized
TGTGCCAGCAGTGACGAGTATGGCGGTAATTCACCCCTCCACTTT
CASSDEYGGNSPLHF
>NA|TRBJ2-1|TRBV19|NA
TGTGCCAGTAGTATTCTCGGAGGTAACAATGAGCAGTTCTTC
CASSILGGNNEQFF
>NA|TRBJ2-7|TRBV6-8|many
TGTGCCACCACCCAAGGGAGGTCTTCCTACGAGCAGTACTTC
CATTQGRSSYEQYF
>NA|TRBJ1-2|TRBV9|few
TGTGCCAGCAGCGCCCAGGAAGGCCCTAACTATGGCTACACCTTC
CASSAQEGPNYGYTF
>TRBD2|TRBJ2-5|TRBV19|NA
TGTGCCAGTAGCCCCCGGCGACTAGCGGGGCGGTCGAAAGAGACCCAGTACTTC
CASSPRRLAGRSKETQYF
>TRBD2|TRBJ2-3|TRBV6-7|few
TGTGCCAGCAGTCCTGGACTAGCGGGGTCCCGTAGCACAGATACGCAGTATTTT
CASSPGLAGSRSTDTQYF
>NA|TRBJ2-7|TRBV10-2|NA
TGCGCCAGCAGTGAGCCGGTCGGACCGTGGAACGAGCAGTACTTC
CASSEPVGPWNEQYF
>TRBD1|TRBJ1-4|TRBV11-3|few
TGTGCCAGCAGCCCCCACCACGGACAGGCGGGAAAACTGTTTTTT
CASSPHHGQAGKLFF
>NA|TRBJ1-6|TRBV12-2|few
TGTGCAAGTCGCTTAACTTCTGTAAATTATACGATTGGTTCACCCCTCCACTTT
CASRLTSVNYTIGSPLHF
>TRBD2|TRBJ2-5|TRBV11-3|NA
TGTGCCAGCAGCTTGGCCGGGGGGGCGAGTTCGGAGACCCAGTACTTC
CASSLAGGASSETQYF
>NA|TRBJ1-2|TRBV30|NA
TGTGCCTGGAAGGGGCAAGGGTGGTATGGCTACACCTTC
CAWKGQGWYGYTF
>TRBD2|TRBJ2-2|TRBV5-1|few
TGCGCCAGCAGCTTGGTAGCGGGGTTGAACACCGGGGAGCTGTTTTTT
CASSLVAGLNTGELFF
>NA|TRBJ1-1|TRBV11-3|few
TGTGCCAGCAGCTTAGTTGGGACCCAGGGACTTGAAGCTTTCTTT
CASSLVGTQGLEAFF
>NA|TRBJ1-1|TRBV14|NA
TGTGCCAGCAGCCAAGATCATAGCGCTTTCTTT
CASSQDHSAFF
>TRBD1|TRBJ2-3|TRBV10-3|NA
TGTGCCATCAGTGAGTCAGACAGGGCAGATACGCAGTATTTT
CAISESDRADTQYF
>NA|TRBJ2-5|TRBV6-1|few
TGTGCCAGCAGTGAAGCGGGGACGGTGGTCAAGGAGACCCAGTACTTC
CASSEAGTVVKETQYF
>TRBD1|TRBJ1-4|TRBV18|few
TGTGCCAGCTCACGGGACAGGCTTGCAACTAATGAAAAACTGTTTTTT
CASSRDRLATNEKLFF
>NA|TRBJ2-2|TRBV9|few
TGTGCCAGCAGCGTAGGCCCCCCGAACACCGGGGAGCTGTTTTTT
CASSVGPPNTGELFF
>NA|TRBJ1-5|TRBV5-1|NA
TGCGCCAGCAGCTTAACCGGGACAAATCAGCCCCAGCATTTT
CASSLTGTNQPQHF
>TRBD2|TRBJ2-1|TRBV11-3|NA
TGTGCCAGCAGCTTAGGGCGGGGGGGCCGCGAGCAGTTCTTC
CASSLGRGGREQFF
>NA|TRBJ2-6|TRBV5-1|NA
TGCGCCAGCAGCTTGGGGGACTCTGGGGCCAACGTCCTGACTTTC
CASSLGDSGANVLTF
>NA|TRBJ1-2|TRBV19|NA
TGTGCCAGTAGTGGGTTCGAACAGAATACTTCTAACTATGGCTACACCTTC
CASSGFEQNTSNYGYTF
>NA|TRBJ1-1|TRBV25-1|NA
TGTGCCAGCAGGATGAGGGCCGAAAACACTGAAGCTTTCTTT
CASRMRAENTEAFF
>NA|TRBJ2-7|TRBV6-8|medium-sized
TGTGCCATCCACTCCGGTACAGGAGCCTACGAGCAGTACTTC
CAIHSGTGAYEQYF
>TRBD1|TRBJ1-2|TRBV11-3|NA
TGTGCCAGCAGCCAACCCGGACAGGGAAGAATTGATGGCTACACCTTC
CASSQPGQGRIDGYTF
>TRBD1|TRBJ2-7|TRBV5-1|NA
TGCGCCAGCAGCCCGAGGACAGGCTCAACCTACGAGCAGTACTTC
CASSPRTGSTYEQYF
>NA|TRBJ1-1|TRBV10-2|NA
TGCGCCAGCAGTTACTCAGGGGAGATGACTGAAGCTTTCTTT
CASSYSGEMTEAFF
>NA|TRBJ1-6|TRBV6-8|few
TGTGCCAGCAGGGACCAGGGTGGGAATTCACCCCTCCACTTT
CASRDQGGNSPLHF
>NA|TRBJ1-2|TRBV19|NA
TGTGCCAGCCTGATTTCGGAGGGCTACACCTTC
CASLISEGYTF
>NA|TRBJ2-5|TRBV11-3|NA
TGTGCCAGCAGCATCAAAAGAGGTGGCGGAGGGGAGACCCAGTACTTC
CASSIKRGGGGETQYF
>NA|TRBJ2-1|TRBV9|NA
TGTGCCAGCAGTTTACTAACCAGGACGGGCGGGGAGCAGTTCTTC
CASSLLTRTGGEQFF
>TRBD1|TRBJ2-7|TRBV5-1|NA
TGCGCCAGCAGCCCGCCAGACAGGGGGCCTTACGAGCAGTACTTC
CASSPPDRGPYEQYF
>TRBD1|TRBJ2-1|TRBV19|once
TGTGCCAGTAGAACATCCGGGACAGGGGCATACAATGAGCAGTTCTTC
CASRTSGTGAYNEQFF
>NA|TRBJ2-7|TRBV6-7|NA
TGTGCCAGCAGTCAGGGTCACGAGCAGTACTTC
CASSQGHEQYF
>NA|TRBJ1-1|TRBV19|NA
TGTGCCACCACCGTTCGGACGCTTGACATGAACACTGAAGCTTTCTTT
CATTVRTLDMNTEAFF
>TRBD1|TRBJ1-2|TRBV11-3|NA
TGTGCCAGCAGCCTTGACAGGGGGCTAAGCTATGGCTACACCTTC
CASSLDRGLSYGYTF
>NA|TRBJ1-4|TRBV5-1|few
TGCGCCAGCAGCTTGGACATCAAGAGTAATAATGAGGAACTGTTTTTT
CASSLDIKSNNEELFF
>NA|TRBJ1-1|TRBV5-1|NA
TGCGCCAGCAGCTTGAAAGTGATGAACACTGAAGCTTTCTTT
CASSLKVMNTEAFF
>NA|TRBJ1-1|TRBV19|once
TGTGCCAGTAGTGTGGAACGGACGGGCACTGAAGCTTTCTTT
CASSVERTGTEAFF
>NA|TRBJ2-3|TRBV18|NA
TGTGCCAGCTCGCCGACAGGCCCACGCACAGATACGCAGTATTTT
CASSPTGPRTDTQYF
>NA|TRBJ2-2|TRBV18|NA
TGTGCCAGCTCACCACCGCTCGCCAGGGACACCGGGGAGCTGTTTTTT
CASSPPLARDTGELFF
>NA|TRBJ2-2|TRBV9|NA
TGTGCCAGCAGTGGCATGGACACCGGGGAGCTGTTTTTT
CASSGMDTGELFF
>NA|TRBJ1-1|TRBV6-8|few
TGTGCCAGCAGGCCAACATCTTCCGAAGCTTTCTTT
CASRPTSSEAFF
>TRBD1|TRBJ1-5|TRBV12-5|NA
TGTGCTAGTGGTCGGACAGGGCCCACGAATCAGCCCCAGCATTTT
CASGRTGPTNQPQHF
>NA|TRBJ1-5|TRBV30|few
TGTGCCTGGAGTGTTCAGAATAGGCAGCCCCAGCATTTT
CAWSVQNRQPQHF
>NA|TRBJ1-6|TRBV12-2|few
TGTGCAAGTCGCTTAGCGCCTCCGGGACAAGGGAATTCACCCCTCCACTTT
CASRLAPPGQGNSPLHF
>TRBD1|TRBJ2-4|TRBV19|NA
TGTGCCAGTAGCCCACTCGACAGGGGGATCGCCAAAAACATTCAGTACTTC
CASSPLDRGIAKNIQYF
>TRBD1|TRBJ1-1|TRBV6-8|NA
TGTGCCAGCAGCTGGACAGGTTCGGGCACTGAAGCTTTCTTT
CASSWTGSGTEAFF
>NA|TRBJ2-5|TRBV9|NA
TGTGCCAGCAGTGGTGATCAGGGCCACCAAGAGACCCAGTACTTC
CASSGDQGHQETQYF
>TRBD1|TRBJ2-7|TRBV9|medium-sized
TGTGCCAGCAGCGTATCGACAGGGGGCGCGAAGGAGCAGTACTTC
CASSVSTGGAKEQYF
>NA|TRBJ1-2|TRBV30|few
TGTGCCTGGAGTGTACACGGACAGCCTAGGAACACCTTC
CAWSVHGQPRNTF
>TRBD1|TRBJ1-4|TRBV11-3|few
TGTGCCAGCAGCCCCTATTCAGGAGGACAGGCCGCTGAAAAACTGTTTTTT
CASSPYSGGQAAEKLFF
>TRBD1|TRBJ1-3|TRBV11-3|few
TGTGCCAGCAGCCCGGCGGGACAGCGAGGAAACACCATATATTTT
CASSPAGQRGNTIYF
>NA|TRBJ1-1|TRBV9|few
TGTGCCAGCAGTGACGCGGACGGCACTGAAGCTTTCTTT
CASSDADGTEAFF
>NA|TRBJ1-6|TRBV5-1|NA
TGCGCCAGCAGCATGGAAGGGGATAATTCACCCCTCCACTTT
CASSMEGDNSPLHF
>TRBD1|TRBJ1-1|TRBV11-3|few
TGTGCCAGCTACGGAGAAGGGGGCTTAGGGGACACTGAAGCTTTCTTT
CASYGEGGLGDTEAFF
>NA|TRBJ2-7|TRBV18|NA
TGTGCCAGCTCACTTGGACAAACCGGTTCCCTCTACGAGCAGTACTTC
CASSLGQTGSLYEQYF